This T cell receptor (beta chain) was recorded in a study of cytomegalovirus exposure and HLA in healthy donors. Study-wide findings and caveats: The classifier, whose performance was assessed in both the original and validation cohorts, reportedly diagnosed cytomegalovirus status with high specificity and sensitivity.

Primers included in the PCR were 60 Vbeta and 13 Jbeta primers. Profiled with immunoSEQ multiplex PCR; TCRdb holds only in-frame clones, not every one. The sample shows over 150,000 clones, under 85% of them seen only once. Healthy bone marrow donors made up the cohort. Notes on this clone: Antigen: not known.

The sequence came from a man aged 18 to 30 in good health and CMV-seronegative. Sequencing input: PBMCs.

This chain's CDR3 is CASSSGGLYNEQFF. DNA for the CDR3: TGTGCCAGCAGCTCGGGCGGGCTCTACAATGAGCAGTTCTTC. The chain is built from TRBV11-3 and TRBJ2-1; TRBD2 might be the D (5 bases). The CDR3 is made up of 14 amino acids. Trimming took off 4 bases at V and 3 bases at J, with 10 bases between the two ends. Germline CDR1 is SGHNT and CDR2 is YENEEA.